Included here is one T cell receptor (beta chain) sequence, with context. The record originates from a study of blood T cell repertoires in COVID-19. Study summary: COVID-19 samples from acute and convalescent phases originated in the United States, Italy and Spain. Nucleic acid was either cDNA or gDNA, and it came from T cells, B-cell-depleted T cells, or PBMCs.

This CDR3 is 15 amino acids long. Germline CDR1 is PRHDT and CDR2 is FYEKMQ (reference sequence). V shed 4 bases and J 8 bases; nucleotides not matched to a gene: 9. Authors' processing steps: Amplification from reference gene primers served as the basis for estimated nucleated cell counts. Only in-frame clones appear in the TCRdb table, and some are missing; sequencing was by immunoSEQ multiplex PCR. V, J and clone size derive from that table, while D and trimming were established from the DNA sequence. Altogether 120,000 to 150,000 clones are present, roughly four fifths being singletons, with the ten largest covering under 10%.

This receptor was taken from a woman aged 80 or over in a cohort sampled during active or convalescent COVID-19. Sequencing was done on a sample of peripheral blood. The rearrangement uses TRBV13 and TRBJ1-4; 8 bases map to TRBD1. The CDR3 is CASSYATGVDEKLFF. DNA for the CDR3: TGTGCCAGCAGCTACGCGACAGGGGTAGACGAAAAACTGTTTTTT.